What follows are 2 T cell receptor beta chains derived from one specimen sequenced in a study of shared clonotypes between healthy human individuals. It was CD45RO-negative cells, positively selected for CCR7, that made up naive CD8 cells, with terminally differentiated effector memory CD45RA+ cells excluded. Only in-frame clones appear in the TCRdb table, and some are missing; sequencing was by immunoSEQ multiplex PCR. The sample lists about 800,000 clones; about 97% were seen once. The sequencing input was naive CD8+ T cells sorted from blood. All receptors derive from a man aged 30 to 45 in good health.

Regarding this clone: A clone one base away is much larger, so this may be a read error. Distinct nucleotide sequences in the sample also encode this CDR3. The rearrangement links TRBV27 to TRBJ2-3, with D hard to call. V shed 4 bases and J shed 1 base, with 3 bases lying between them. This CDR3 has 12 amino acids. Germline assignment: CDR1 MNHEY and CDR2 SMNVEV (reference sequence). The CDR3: CASSSRTDTQYF. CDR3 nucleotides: TGTGCCAGCAGTTCCCGCACAGATACGCAGTATTTT.

The CDR3 coding sequence is TGTGCCAGCGACAGCATAGGTTTCCGGGGGTCAGGCACAGATACGCAGTATTTT. Protein: CASDSIGFRGSGTDTQYF. This chain uses TRBV27 with TRBJ2-3; a possible D gene is TRBD2 (6 bases). CDR1 MNHEY and CDR2 SMNVEV come from the germline V gene (reference sequence). V lost 8 bases, J lost 1 base, and 25 bases lay in between. The CDR3 has 18 amino acids.